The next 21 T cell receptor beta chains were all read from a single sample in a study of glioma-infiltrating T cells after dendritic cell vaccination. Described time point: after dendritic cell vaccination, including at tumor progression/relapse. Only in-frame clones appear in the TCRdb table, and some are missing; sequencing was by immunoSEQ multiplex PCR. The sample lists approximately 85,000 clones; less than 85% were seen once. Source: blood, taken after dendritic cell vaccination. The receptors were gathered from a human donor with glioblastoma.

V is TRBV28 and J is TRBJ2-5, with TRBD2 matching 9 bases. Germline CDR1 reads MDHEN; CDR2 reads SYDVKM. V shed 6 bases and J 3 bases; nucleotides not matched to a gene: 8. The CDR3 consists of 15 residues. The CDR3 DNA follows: TGTGCCAGCAGACTCTATTTAGCGGGAGAAGAGACCCAGTACTTC. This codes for CASRLYLAGEETQYF.

DNA for the CDR3: TGTGCCAGCAGTAGAACGGGGGGCTACACCGGGGAGCTGTTTTTT. This gives the protein CASSRTGGYTGELFF. This chain uses TRBV2 with TRBJ2-2, with a weak D call TRBD2 (7 bases). V lost 5 bases and J 3 bases, leaving 13 bases between the germline ends. The CDR3 contains 15 residues. Germline values: CDR1 SNHLY, CDR2 FYNNEI.

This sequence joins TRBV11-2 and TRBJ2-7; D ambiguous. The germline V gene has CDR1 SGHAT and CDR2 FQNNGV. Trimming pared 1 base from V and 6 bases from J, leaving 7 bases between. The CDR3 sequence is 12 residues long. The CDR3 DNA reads TGTGCCAGCAGCTTAGGCGGCGCCGAGCAGTACTTC. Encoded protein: CASSLGGAEQYF.

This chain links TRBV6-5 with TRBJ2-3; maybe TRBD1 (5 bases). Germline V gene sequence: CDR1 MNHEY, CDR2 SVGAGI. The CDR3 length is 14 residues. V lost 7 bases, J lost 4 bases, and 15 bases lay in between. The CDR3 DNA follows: TGTGCCAGCAACAAACTTGTAGGGGCAGATACGCAGTATTTT. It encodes CASNKLVGADTQYF.

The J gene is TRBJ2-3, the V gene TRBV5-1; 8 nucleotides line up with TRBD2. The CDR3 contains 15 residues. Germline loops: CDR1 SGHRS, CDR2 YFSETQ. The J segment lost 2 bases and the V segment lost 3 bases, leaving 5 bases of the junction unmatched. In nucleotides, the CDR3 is TGCGCCAGCAGCTCCTCGGGGGGGCCCACAGATACGCAGTATTTT. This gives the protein CASSSSGGPTDTQYF.

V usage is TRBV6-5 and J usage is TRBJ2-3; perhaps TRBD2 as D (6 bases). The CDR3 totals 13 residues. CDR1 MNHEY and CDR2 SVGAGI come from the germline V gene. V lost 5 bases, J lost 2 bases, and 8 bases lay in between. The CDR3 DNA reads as TGTGCCAGCAGTCAGGGACTCACAGATACGCAGTATTTT. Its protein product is CASSQGLTDTQYF.

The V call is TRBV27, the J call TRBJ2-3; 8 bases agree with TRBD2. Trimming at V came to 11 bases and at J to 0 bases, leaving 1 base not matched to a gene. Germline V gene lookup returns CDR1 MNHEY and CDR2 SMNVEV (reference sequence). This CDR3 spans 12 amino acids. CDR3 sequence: CASSGSTDTQYF. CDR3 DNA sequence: TGTGCCTCTAGCGGGAGCACAGATACGCAGTATTTT.

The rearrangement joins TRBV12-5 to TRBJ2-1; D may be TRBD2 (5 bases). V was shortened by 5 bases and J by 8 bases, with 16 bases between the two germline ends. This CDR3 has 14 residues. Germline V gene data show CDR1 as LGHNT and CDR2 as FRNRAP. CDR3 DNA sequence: TGTGCTAGTGGTGGTGGGCGGGCCCCCGATGAGCAGTTCTTC. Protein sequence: CASGGGRAPDEQFF.

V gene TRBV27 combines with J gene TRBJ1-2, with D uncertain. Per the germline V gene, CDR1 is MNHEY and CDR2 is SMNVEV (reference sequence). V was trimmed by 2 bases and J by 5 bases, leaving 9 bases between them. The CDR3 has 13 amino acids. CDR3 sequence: CASSLRVGYGYTF. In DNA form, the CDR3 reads TGTGCCAGCAGTTTACGGGTTGGTTATGGCTACACCTTC.

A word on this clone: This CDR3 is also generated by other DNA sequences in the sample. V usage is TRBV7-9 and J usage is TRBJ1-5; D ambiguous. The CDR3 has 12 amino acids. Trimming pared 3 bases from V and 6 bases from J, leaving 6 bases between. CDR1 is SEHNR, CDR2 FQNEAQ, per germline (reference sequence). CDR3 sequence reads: CASSLGIQPQHF. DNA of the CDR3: TGTGCCAGCAGCTTGGGCATTCAGCCCCAGCATTTT.

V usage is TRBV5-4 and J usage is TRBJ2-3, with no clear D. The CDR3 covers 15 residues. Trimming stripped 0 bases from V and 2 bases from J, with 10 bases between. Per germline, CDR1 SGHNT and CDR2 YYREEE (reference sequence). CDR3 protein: CASSLGVTNTDTQYF. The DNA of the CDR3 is TGTGCCAGCAGCTTGGGGGTAACTAACACAGATACGCAGTATTTT.

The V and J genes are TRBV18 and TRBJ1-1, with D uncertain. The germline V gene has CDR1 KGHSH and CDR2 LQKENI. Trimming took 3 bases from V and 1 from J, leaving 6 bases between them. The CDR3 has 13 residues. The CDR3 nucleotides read TGTGCCAGCTCACCGAGCCAGAACACTGAAGCTTTCTTT. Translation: CASSPSQNTEAFF.

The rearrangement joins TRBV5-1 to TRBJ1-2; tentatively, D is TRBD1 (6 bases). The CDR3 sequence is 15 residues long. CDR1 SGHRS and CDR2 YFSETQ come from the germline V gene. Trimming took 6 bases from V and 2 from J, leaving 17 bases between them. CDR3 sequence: CASTPYRDQNYGYTF. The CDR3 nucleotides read TGCGCCAGCACCCCGTACAGGGACCAAAACTATGGCTACACCTTC.

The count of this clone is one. The DNA of the CDR3 is TGTGCCAGCAGCCCCCGGGGCGGGGCCGCCTACGAGCAGTACTTC. This translates into CASSPRGGAAYEQYF. The chain is built from TRBV21-1 and TRBJ2-7; TRBD2 is the table's D call and was not checked against the DNA. TRBV21-1 is classified as a pseudogene. This CDR3 spans 15 amino acids.

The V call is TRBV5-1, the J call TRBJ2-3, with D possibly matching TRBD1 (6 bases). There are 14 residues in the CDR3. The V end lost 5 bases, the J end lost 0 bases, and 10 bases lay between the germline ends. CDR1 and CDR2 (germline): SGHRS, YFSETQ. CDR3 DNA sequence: TGCGCCAGCAGGGTGGGGGCCAGCACAGATACGCAGTATTTT. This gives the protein CASRVGASTDTQYF.

The CDR3 sequence: CASSVDGTSFQFF. CDR3 DNA sequence: TGTGCCAGCAGCGTAGACGGGACTAGTTTCCAGTTCTTC. J is TRBJ2-1 and V is TRBV9; 8 positions match TRBD2. J was trimmed by 13 bases and V by 0 bases; bases with no gene match: 6. This CDR3 comprises 13 residues. CDR1 is SGDLS, CDR2 YYNGEE, per germline.

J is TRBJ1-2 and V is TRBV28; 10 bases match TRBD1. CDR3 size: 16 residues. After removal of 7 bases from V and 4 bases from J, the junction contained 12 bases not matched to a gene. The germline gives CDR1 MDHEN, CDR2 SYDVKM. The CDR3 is CASTQATGTGVYGYTF. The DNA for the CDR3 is TGTGCCAGCACCCAAGCCACCGGGACAGGGGTCTATGGCTACACCTTC.

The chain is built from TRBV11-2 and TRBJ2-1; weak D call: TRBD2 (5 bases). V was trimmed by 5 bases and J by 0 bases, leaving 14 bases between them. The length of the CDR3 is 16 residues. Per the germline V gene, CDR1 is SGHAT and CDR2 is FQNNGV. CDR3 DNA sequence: TGTGCCAGCAGCCATCGGGGAGACGCCTCCTACAATGAGCAGTTCTTC. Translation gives CASSHRGDASYNEQFF.

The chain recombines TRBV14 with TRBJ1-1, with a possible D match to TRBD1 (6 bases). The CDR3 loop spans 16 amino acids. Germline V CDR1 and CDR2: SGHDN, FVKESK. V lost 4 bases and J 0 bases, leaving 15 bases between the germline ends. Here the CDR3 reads CASSPDRGAVNTEAFF. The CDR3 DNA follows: TGTGCCAGCAGCCCAGACCGGGGGGCGGTGAACACTGAAGCTTTCTTT.

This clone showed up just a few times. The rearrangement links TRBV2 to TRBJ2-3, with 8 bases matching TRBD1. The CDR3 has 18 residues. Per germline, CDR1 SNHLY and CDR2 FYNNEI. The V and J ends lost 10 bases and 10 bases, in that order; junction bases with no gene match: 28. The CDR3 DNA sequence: TGTGCCACCACCCCGATAACTTGGGTGCTCGGACAGGGCTCCTCGCAGTATTTT. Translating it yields CATTPITWVLGQGSSQYF.

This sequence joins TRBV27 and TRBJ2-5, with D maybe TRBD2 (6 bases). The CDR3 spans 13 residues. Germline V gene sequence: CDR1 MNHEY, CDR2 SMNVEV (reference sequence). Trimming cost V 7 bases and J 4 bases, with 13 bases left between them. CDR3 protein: CASKKLGGETQYF. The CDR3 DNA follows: TGTGCCAGCAAGAAACTCGGGGGAGAGACCCAGTACTTC.